This T cell receptor (beta chain) was identified during a study of identifying expanded T cells in peripheral blood. Repertoires were generated with immunoSEQ multiplex PCR, while TCRdb's copy carries only in-frame clones and drops some. This table has around 90,000 clones, about 91% appearing once. V was clipped by 5 bases and J by 2 bases, with 13 bases between them. The CDR3 runs to 15 residues. CDR1 and CDR2 from the germline V gene are MRHNA and SNTAGT. The sample holds a few counts of this clone. Its target is unknown. The study, taken as a whole, reports: Variance in clone template counts between approximately two-week samples significantly increased with total template count across all healthy donors. Differentially abundant clones: roughly 1.2 between replicates, approximately 16 at roughly 13 days, around 20 at four.

During the collection period, no donor immune events like infections were recorded. This receptor was identified in a person aged 18 to 70 in good health. The chain links TRBV6-4 to TRBJ1-5; maybe TRBD1 (6 bases). Sequencing used blood. CDR3 loop: CASSPSGEGNQPQHF. Here the CDR3 DNA reads TGTGCCAGCAGTCCTTCAGGGGAGGGCAATCAGCCCCAGCATTTT.